Following are 3 T cell receptor beta chains from one sample sequenced in a study of monozygotic twins with cystic fibrosis. Profiled with immunoSEQ multiplex PCR; TCRdb holds only in-frame clones, not every one. The sample records about 14,000 clones, over 75% being singletons. The sample was blood. The receptor source for this set is a boy younger than 18 with cystic fibrosis.

The chain combines TRBV7-2 with TRBJ1-1; D perhaps matches TRBD1 (5 bases). This CDR3 spans 13 amino acids. The germline CDR1 and CDR2 sequences are SGHTA and FQGNSA. The V end lost 5 bases, the J end lost 4 bases, and 11 bases lay between the germline ends. CDR3 bases: TGTGCCAGCAGCACTTGGGGGGGCACTGAAGCTTTCTTT. It codes for CASSTWGGTEAFF. Full variable domain (outside the CDR3, taken from reference TRBV7-2 and TRBJ1-1): GAGVSQSPSNKVTEKGKDVELRCDPISGHTALYWYRQSLGQGLEFLIYFQGNSAPDKSGLPSDRFSAERTGGSVSTLTIQRTQQEDSAVYLCASSTWGGTEAFFGQGTRLTVV.

This clone was observed once. The chain combines TRBV4-1 with TRBJ2-3, with D possibly TRBD2 on 7 matching bases. Trimming shortened V by 4 bases and J by 0 bases, and 14 bases separated the two germline ends. CDR1 and CDR2 (germline): MGHRA, YSYEKL. There are 16 residues in the CDR3. The CDR3 region has the DNA TGCGCCAGCAGCCCACGAGGGGGGGCTAGCACAGATACGCAGTATTTT. Translated, it gives CASSPRGGASTDTQYF.

The chain is built from TRBV7-8 and TRBJ2-2; perhaps D is TRBD1 or TRBD2 (5 bases each). The germline V and J ends were trimmed by 5 bases and 0 bases, with 22 bases remaining between them. Germline V lookup: CDR1 SGHVS, CDR2 FQNEAQ. The CDR3 runs to 19 residues. The CDR3 region has the DNA TGTGCCAGCAGCCCACCGGAACAGGACTTTGGTGCGAACACCGGGGAGCTGTTTTTT. Its protein product is CASSPPEQDFGANTGELFF.